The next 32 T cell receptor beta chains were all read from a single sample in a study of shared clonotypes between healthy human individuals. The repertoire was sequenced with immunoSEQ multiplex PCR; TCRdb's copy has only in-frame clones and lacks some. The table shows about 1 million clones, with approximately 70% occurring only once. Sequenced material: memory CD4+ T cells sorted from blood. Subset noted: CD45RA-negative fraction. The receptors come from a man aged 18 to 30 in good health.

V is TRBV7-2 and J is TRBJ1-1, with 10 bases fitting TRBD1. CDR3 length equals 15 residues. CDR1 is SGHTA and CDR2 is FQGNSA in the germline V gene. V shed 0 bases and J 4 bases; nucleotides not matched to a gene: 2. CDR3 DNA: TGTGCCAGCAGCTTAGCGGGACAGGGGATCACTGAAGCTTTCTTT. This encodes CASSLAGQGITEAFF.

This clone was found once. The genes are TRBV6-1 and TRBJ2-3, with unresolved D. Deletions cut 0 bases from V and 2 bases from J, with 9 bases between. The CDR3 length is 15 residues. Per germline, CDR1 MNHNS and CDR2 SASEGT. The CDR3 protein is CASSEAWQSTDTQYF. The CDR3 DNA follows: TGTGCCAGCAGTGAAGCTTGGCAGTCCACAGATACGCAGTATTTT.

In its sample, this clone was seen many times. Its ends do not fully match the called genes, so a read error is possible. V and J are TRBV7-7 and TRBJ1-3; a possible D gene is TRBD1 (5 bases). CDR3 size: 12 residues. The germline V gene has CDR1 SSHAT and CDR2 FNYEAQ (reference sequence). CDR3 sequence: CASSPGGDTIYF. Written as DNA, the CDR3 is TGTGCTAGCAGCCCGGGGGGAGACACCATATATTTT.

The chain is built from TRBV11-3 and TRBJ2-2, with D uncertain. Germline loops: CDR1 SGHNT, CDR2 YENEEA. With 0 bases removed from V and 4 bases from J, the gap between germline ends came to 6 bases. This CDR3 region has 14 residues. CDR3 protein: CASSLDSSTGELFF. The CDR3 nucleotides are TGTGCCAGCAGCTTAGACTCCTCCACCGGGGAGCTGTTTTTT.

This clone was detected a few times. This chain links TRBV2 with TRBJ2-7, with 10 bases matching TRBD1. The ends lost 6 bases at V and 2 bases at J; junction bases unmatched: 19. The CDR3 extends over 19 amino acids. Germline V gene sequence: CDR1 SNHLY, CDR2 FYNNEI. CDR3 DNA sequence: TGTGCCAGCAGCCATCCTACCGGGACAGGGGCCAAATCCCCCTACGAGCAGTACTTC. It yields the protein CASSHPTGTGAKSPYEQYF. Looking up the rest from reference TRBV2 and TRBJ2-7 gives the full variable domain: EPEVTQTPSHQVTQMGQEVILRCVPISNHLYFYWYRQILGQKVEFLVSFYNNEISEKSEIFDDQFSVERPDGSNFTLKIRSTKLEDSAMYFCASSHPTGTGAKSPYEQYFGPGTRLTVT.

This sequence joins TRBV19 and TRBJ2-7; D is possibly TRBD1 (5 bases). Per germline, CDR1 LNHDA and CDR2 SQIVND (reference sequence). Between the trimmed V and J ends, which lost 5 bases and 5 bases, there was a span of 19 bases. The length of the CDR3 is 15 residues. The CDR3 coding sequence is TGTGCCAGTAGTCTCAACAGGTCCCCCATCGACGAGCAGTACTTC. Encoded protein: CASSLNRSPIDEQYF.

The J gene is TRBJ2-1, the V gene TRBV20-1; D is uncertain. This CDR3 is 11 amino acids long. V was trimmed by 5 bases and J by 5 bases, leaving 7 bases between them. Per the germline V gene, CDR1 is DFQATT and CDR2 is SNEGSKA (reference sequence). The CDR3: CSASINNEQFF. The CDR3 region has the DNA TGCAGTGCTTCCATAAACAATGAGCAGTTCTTC.

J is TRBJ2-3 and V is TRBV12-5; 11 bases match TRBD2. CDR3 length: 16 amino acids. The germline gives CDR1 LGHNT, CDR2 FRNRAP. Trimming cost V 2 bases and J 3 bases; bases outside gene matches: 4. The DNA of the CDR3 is TGTGCTAGTGGTTTGTTAGCGGGAGGGAGAACAGATACGCAGTATTTT. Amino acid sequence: CASGLLAGGRTDTQYF.

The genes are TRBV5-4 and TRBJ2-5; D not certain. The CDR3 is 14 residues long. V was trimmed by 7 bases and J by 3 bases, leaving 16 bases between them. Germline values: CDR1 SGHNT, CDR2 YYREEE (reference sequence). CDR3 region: CASSYGPLKETQYF. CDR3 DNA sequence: TGTGCCAGCTCCTATGGGCCCCTTAAAGAGACCCAGTACTTC.

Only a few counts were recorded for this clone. CDR3 bases: TGCGCCAGCAGCTTGGTGGGGACAGGGATGCAGTTCTTC. This codes for CASSLVGTGMQFF. This sequence joins TRBV5-1 and TRBJ2-1; TRBD1 matches at 9 bases. CDR3 size: 13 residues. Per the germline V gene, CDR1 is SGHRS and CDR2 is YFSETQ. V shed 0 bases and J 12 bases; nucleotides not matched to a gene: 4.

CDR3 in DNA: TGTGCCAGCAGTGATGAGGGGGGAGTCGGGACCGGGGAGCTGTTTTTT. It translates to CASSDEGGVGTGELFF. V usage is TRBV6-1 and J usage is TRBJ2-2; D tentatively reads TRBD1 or TRBD2 (6 bases each). Trimming stripped 3 bases from V and 5 bases from J, with 16 bases between. The V gene's germline CDR1 is MNHNS and CDR2 SASEGT. There are 16 residues in the CDR3.

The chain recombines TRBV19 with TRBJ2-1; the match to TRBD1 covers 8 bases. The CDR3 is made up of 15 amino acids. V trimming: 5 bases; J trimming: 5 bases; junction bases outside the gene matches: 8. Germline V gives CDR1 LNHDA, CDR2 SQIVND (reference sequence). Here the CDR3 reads CASSLEGTGHNEQFF. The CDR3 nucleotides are TGTGCCAGTAGTCTGGAGGGGACAGGTCACAATGAGCAGTTCTTC. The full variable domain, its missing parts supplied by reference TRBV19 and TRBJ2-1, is DGGITQSPKYLFRKEGQNVTLSCEQNLNHDAMYWYRQDPGQGLRLIYYSQIVNDFQKGDIAEGYSVSREKKESFPLTVTSAQKNPTAFYLCASSLEGTGHNEQFFGPGTRLTVL.

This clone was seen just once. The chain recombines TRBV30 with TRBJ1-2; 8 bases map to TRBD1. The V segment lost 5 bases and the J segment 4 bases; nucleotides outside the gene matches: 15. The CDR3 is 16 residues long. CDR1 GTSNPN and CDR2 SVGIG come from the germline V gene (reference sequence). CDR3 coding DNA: TGTGCCTGGGGTGAGGGTTGGGGACAGGATTTCTATGGCTACACCTTC. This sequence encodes CAWGEGWGQDFYGYTF.

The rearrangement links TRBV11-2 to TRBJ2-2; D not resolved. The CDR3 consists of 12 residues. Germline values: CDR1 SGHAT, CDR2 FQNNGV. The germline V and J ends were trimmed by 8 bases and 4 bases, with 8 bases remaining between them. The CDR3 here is CASSVGTGELFF. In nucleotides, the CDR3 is TGTGCCAGCTCGGTTGGCACCGGGGAGCTGTTTTTT.

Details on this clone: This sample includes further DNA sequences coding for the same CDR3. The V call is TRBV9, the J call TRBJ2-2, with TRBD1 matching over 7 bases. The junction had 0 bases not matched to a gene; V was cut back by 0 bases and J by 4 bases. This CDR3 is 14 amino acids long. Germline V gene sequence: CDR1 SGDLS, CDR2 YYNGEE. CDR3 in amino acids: CASSVAGGTGELFF. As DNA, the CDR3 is TGTGCCAGCAGCGTAGCAGGGGGCACCGGGGAGCTGTTTTTT.

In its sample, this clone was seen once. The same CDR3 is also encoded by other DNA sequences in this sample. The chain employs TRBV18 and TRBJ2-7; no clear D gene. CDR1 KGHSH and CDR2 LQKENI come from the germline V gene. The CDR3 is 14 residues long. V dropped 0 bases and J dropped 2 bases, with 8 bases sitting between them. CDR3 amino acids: CASSPPAGAYEQYF. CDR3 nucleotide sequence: TGTGCCAGCTCACCACCTGCAGGAGCCTACGAGCAGTACTTC.

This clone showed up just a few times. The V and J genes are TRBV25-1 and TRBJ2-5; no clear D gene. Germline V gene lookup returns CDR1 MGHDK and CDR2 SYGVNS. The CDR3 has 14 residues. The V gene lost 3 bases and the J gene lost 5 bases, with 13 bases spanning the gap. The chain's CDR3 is CASSDPDGTETQYF. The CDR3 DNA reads TGTGCCAGCAGTGACCCTGACGGTACGGAGACCCAGTACTTC.

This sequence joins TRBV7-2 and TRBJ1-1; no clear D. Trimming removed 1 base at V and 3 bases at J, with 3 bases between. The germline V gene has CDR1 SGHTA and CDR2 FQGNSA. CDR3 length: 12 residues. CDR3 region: CASSLDHTEAFF. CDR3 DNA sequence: TGTGCCAGCAGCTTAGATCACACTGAAGCTTTCTTT.

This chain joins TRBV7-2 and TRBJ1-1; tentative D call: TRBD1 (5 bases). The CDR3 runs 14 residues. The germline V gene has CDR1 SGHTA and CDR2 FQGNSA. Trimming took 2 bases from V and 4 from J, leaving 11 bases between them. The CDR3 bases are TGTGCCAGCAGCTTACGTGTAGGGGCCACTGAAGCTTTCTTT. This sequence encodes CASSLRVGATEAFF.

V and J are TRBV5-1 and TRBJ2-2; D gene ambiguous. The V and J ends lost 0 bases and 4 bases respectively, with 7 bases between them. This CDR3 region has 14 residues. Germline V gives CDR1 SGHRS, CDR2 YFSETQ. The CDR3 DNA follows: TGCGCCAGCAGCTTGGGTCTGGTCACCGGGGAGCTGTTTTTT. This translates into CASSLGLVTGELFF.

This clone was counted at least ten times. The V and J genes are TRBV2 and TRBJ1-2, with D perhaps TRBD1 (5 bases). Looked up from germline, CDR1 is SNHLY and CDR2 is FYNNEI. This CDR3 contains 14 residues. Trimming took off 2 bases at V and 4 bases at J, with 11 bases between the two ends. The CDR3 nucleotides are TGTGCCAGCAGTGAATGGGGCCGCGGCTATGGCTACACCTTC. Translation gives CASSEWGRGYGYTF. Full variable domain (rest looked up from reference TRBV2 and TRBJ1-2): EPEVTQTPSHQVTQMGQEVILRCVPISNHLYFYWYRQILGQKVEFLVSFYNNEISEKSEIFDDQFSVERPDGSNFTLKIRSTKLEDSAMYFCASSEWGRGYGYTFGSGTRLTVV.

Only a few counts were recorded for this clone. This chain's CDR3 is CASREQGKGETQYF. In nucleotides, the CDR3 is TGTGCCAGCAGGGAACAGGGGAAAGGGGAGACCCAGTACTTC. This rearrangement joins TRBV2 to TRBJ2-5; 7 nucleotides match TRBD1. After removal of 6 bases from V and 5 bases from J, the junction contained 9 bases not matched to a gene. The germline V gene encodes CDR1 SNHLY and CDR2 FYNNEI. The CDR3 has 14 amino acids.

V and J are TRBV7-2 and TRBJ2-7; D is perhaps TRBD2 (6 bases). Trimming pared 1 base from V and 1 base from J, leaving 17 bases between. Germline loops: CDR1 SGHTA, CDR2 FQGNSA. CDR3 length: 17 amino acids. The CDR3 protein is CASSLVGSGTGSYEQYF. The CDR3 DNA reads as TGTGCCAGCAGCTTAGTCGGGTCGGGGACTGGTTCCTACGAGCAGTACTTC.

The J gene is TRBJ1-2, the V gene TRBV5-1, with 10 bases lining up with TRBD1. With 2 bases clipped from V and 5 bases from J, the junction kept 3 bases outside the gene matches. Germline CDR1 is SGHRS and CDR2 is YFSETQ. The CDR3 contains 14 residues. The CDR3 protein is CASSLGTGEYGYTF. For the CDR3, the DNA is TGCGCCAGCAGCTTAGGGACAGGGGAATATGGCTACACCTTC.

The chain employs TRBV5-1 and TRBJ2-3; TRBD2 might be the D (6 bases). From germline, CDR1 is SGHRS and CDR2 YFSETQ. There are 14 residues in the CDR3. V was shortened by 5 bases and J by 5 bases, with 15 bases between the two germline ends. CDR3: CASRYGTGEDTQYF. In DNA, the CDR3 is TGCGCCAGCAGATACGGAACGGGGGAAGATACGCAGTATTTT.

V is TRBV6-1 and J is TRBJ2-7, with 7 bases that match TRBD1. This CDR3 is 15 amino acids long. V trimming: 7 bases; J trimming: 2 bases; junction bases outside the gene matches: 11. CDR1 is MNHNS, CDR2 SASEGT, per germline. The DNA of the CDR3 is TGTGCCAGCATTAGTGCTACAGGGGTTGCCTACGAGCAGTACTTC. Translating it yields CASISATGVAYEQYF.

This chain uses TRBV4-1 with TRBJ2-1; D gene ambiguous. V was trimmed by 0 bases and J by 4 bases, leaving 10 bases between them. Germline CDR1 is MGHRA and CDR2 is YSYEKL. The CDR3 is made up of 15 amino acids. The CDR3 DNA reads TGCGCCAGCAGCCAAGAGCTTGCGGCTTACAATGAGCAGTTCTTC. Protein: CASSQELAAYNEQFF.

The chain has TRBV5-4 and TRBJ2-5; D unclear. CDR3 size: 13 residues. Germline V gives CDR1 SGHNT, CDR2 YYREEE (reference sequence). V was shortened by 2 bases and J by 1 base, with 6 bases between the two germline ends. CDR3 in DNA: TGTGCCAGCAGCTTTTCAAGCCAAGAGACCCAGTACTTC. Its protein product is CASSFSSQETQYF. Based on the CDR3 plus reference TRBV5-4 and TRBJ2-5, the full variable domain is ETGVTQSPTHLIKTRGQQVTLRCSSQSGHNTVSWYQQALGQGPQFIFQYYREEENGRGNFPPRFSGLQFPNYSSELNVNALELDDSALYLCASSFSSQETQYFGPGTRLLVL.

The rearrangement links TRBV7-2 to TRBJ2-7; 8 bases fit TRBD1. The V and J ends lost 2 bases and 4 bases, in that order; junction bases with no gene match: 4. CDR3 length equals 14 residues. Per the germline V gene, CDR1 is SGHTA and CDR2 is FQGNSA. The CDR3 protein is CASSLYRGAYEQYF. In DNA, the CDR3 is TGTGCCAGCAGCTTATACAGGGGGGCATACGAGCAGTACTTC.

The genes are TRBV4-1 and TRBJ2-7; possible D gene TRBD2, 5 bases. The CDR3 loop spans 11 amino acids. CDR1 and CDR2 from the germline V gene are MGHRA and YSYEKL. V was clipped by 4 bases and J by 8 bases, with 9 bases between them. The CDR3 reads CASSPGEQQYF. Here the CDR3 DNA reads TGCGCCAGCAGCCCCGGGGAACAGCAGTACTTC.

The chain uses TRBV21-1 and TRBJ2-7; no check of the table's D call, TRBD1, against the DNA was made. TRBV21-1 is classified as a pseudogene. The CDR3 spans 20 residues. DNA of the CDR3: TGTGCCAGCAGCAAAGCGAAAAGTCAGACAGGGAATACGATAGTATACGAGCAGTACTTC. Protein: CASSKAKSQTGNTIVYEQYF.

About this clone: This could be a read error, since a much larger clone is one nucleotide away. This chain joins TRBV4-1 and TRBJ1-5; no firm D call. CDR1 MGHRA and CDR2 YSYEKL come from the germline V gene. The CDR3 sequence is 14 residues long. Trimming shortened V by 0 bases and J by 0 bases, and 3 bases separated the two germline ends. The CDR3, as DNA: TGCGCCAGCAGCCAAGAGAATAGCAATCAGCCCCAGCATTTT. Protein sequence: CASSQENSNQPQHF.